This T cell receptor beta chain was documented in a study of blood T cells in healthy people across ages. A J-beta primer mix and a sample-barcoded 5' primer were used in a second PCR of roughly 6 to 12 cycles. A single record per CDR3 protein comes from TCRdb applying MiXCR to the 5' RACE reads. Altogether approximately 1.5 million distinct CDR3 sequences are present, about 31% being singletons, with the ten largest covering around 11%. CDR1 and CDR2 (germline): PRHDT, FYEKMQ (reference sequence). The CDR3 spans 15 residues. Input material: blood. This sequence was found in a woman aged 30 to 39 in good health. The V and J genes are TRBV13 and TRBJ2-5; D remains ambiguous. The end of the DNA aligns better with TRBJ2-7, so the J call may be wrong. CDR3 sequence reads: CASSRWGYESYEQYF. CDR3 nucleotides: TGTGCCAGCAGCAGATGGGGTTATGAGTCCTACGAGCAGTACTTC.